The rows below give T cell receptor beta chains drawn from one sample of a study of blood T cell repertoires in COVID-19. Sequenced by immunoSEQ multiplex PCR; TCRdb stores in-frame clones only, minus some. The sample has fewer than 250,000 clones; 75% to 85% are singletons. Sequenced material: peripheral blood. These receptors originate from a woman in her 70s with acute or convalescent COVID-19. Both conserved end residues are part of each CDR3. The order of the fields is V gene, D gene, J gene, clone size, CDR3 length, CDR3 protein, CDR3 DNA. D genes are given only for firm matches. Clone size, where shown, is once, few, many, or a class for clones that have expanded.

TRBV19	TRBD1	TRBJ1-4	.	15	CASSTFRDRGRKLFF	TGTGCCAGTAGTACCTTCCGGGACAGGGGGCGAAAACTGTTTTTT
TRBV29-1	.	TRBJ2-7	.	13	CSVRDSGRYEQYF	TGCAGCGTTCGGGACAGTGGGAGGTACGAGCAGTACTTC
TRBV12-3/TRBV12-4	.	TRBJ1-2	few	13	CASRRQVRNGYTF	TGTGCCAGCAGGCGACAGGTTAGGAATGGCTACACCTTC
TRBV6-5	TRBD1	TRBJ2-6	.	15	CASRQGSSGANVLTF	TGTGCCAGCAGACAGGGGAGCTCTGGGGCCAACGTCCTGACTTTC
TRBV18	.	TRBJ2-1	.	13	CASSRRTGYGQFF	TGTGCCAGCTCCCGTAGAACAGGGTATGGGCAGTTCTTC
TRBV5-4	TRBD1	TRBJ2-1	.	16	CASSHTGGLTYNEQFF	TGTGCCAGCAGCCATACAGGGGGCCTTACCTACAATGAGCAGTTCTTC
TRBV6-5	TRBD1	TRBJ2-3	.	15	CASRGDRGGADTQYF	TGTGCCAGCAGGGGGGACAGGGGGGGCGCAGATACGCAGTATTTT
TRBV4-1	TRBD1	TRBJ1-5	.	15	CASSPWDRGNQPQHF	TGCGCCAGCAGCCCTTGGGACAGGGGAAATCAGCCCCAGCATTTT
TRBV6-1	.	TRBJ1-5	once	15	CASSEQGGSNQPQHF	TGTGCCAGCAGTGAACAGGGTGGGAGCAATCAGCCCCAGCATTTT
TRBV2	.	TRBJ1-5	once	15	CASSRDTPAGQPQHF	TGTGCCAGCAGTAGGGACACTCCGGCGGGTCAGCCCCAGCATTTT
TRBV2	.	TRBJ1-2	.	14	CASIETGYGNGYTF	TGTGCCAGCATAGAAACAGGGTATGGGAATGGCTACACCTTC
TRBV24-1	TRBD1	TRBJ1-1	.	13	CATRETGATEAFF	TGTGCCACCAGGGAGACAGGGGCCACTGAAGCTTTCTTT
TRBV9	.	TRBJ1-2	.	16	CASSVRNGGVGYGYTF	TGTGCCAGCAGCGTAAGGAATGGGGGGGTAGGCTATGGCTACACCTTC
TRBV6-2/TRBV6-3	TRBD1	TRBJ1-5	.	15	CASSLEAGGGQPQHF	TGTGCCAGCAGTTTGGAGGCAGGGGGCGGTCAGCCCCAGCATTTT
TRBV19	TRBD1	TRBJ1-5	.	17	CASLGQGFLGVYQPQHF	TGTGCCAGTTTGGGACAGGGGTTTTTAGGCGTTTATCAGCCCCAGCATTTT
TRBV20-1	.	TRBJ1-2	.	15	CSASDGGVHNYGYTF	TGCAGTGCTAGTGATGGGGGGGTTCACAACTATGGCTACACCTTC
TRBV5-6	.	TRBJ2-2	.	16	CASSLAGMRATGELFF	TGTGCCAGCAGCTTGGCCGGGATGAGGGCCACCGGGGAGCTGTTTTTT
TRBV20-1	.	TRBJ2-7	.	11	CSTTSTYEQYF	TGCAGTACTACATCAACCTACGAGCAGTACTTC
TRBV28	TRBD1	TRBJ2-1	.	18	CASSSTKPTGGGLNEQFF	TGTGCCAGCAGTTCTACTAAGCCCACAGGGGGCGGGTTGAATGAGCAGTTCTTC
TRBV3-1/TRBV3-2	TRBD1	TRBJ2-7	.	14	CASSQGQGDNEQYF	TGTGCCAGCAGCCAAGGACAGGGAGATAACGAGCAGTACTTC
TRBV20-1	.	TRBJ1-1	.	14	CSASSFAGNTEAFF	TGCAGTGCTAGTAGCTTTGCAGGGAACACTGAAGCTTTCTTT
TRBV29-1	.	TRBJ1-1	.	13	CSVGGLGGTEAFF	TGCAGCGTTGGAGGGCTAGGGGGCACTGAAGCTTTCTTT
TRBV7-2	.	TRBJ1-1	.	14	CASSLAGGNTEAFF	TGTGCCAGCAGCTTAGCAGGGGGGAACACTGAAGCTTTCTTT
TRBV5-6	.	TRBJ2-6	.	16	CASSPGHNSGANVLTF	TGTGCCAGCAGCCCCGGACACAACTCTGGGGCCAACGTCCTGACTTTC
TRBV7-9	TRBD1	TRBJ1-3	.	13	CASNSGGGNTIYF	TGTGCCAGCAACTCAGGGGGCGGAAACACCATATATTTT
TRBV18	.	TRBJ2-3	.	12	CASSPTADTQYF	TGTGCCAGCTCACCGACAGCGGATACGCAGTATTTT
TRBV13	TRBD1	TRBJ2-2	.	15	CASNNGQGGTGELFF	TGTGCCAGCAACAATGGACAGGGGGGAACCGGGGAGCTGTTTTTT
TRBV6-2/TRBV6-3	TRBD1	TRBJ2-7	.	15	CASSYPGTGIWEQYF	TGTGCCAGCAGTTACCCCGGGACAGGGATTTGGGAGCAGTACTTC
TRBV20-1	.	TRBJ1-5	.	14	CSASGRSDNQPQHF	TGCAGTGCTAGTGGACGGAGCGACAATCAGCCCCAGCATTTT
TRBV21-1	.	TRBJ2-1	.	20	CASSKVPPHQGRGFYNEQFF	TGTGCCAGCAGCAAAGTCCCCCCGCATCAGGGTCGTGGATTCTACAATGAGCAGTTCTTC
TRBV7-2	.	TRBJ1-1	.	18	CASSPLIAPGQRNTEAFF	TGTGCCAGCAGCCCCTTAATCGCGCCCGGACAGAGGAACACTGAAGCTTTCTTT
TRBV19	TRBD1	TRBJ1-2	.	14	CASRSGTGTISYTF	TGTGCCAGTCGTTCCGGGACAGGGACGATTAGCTACACCTTC
TRBV9	TRBD1	TRBJ1-2	.	16	CASSVDSWTGREGYTF	TGTGCCAGCAGCGTTGATTCCTGGACAGGCCGGGAAGGCTACACCTTC
TRBV5-1	.	TRBJ2-1	once	14	CASSLSGTYNEQFF	TGCGCCAGCAGCCTGTCCGGGACTTACAATGAGCAGTTCTTC
TRBV3-1/TRBV3-2	.	TRBJ1-5	.	15	CASSQDRRALKPQHF	TGTGCCAGCAGCCAAGATCGGAGGGCACTTAAGCCCCAGCATTTT
TRBV5-6	.	TRBJ1-5	.	13	CASSWGQDQPQHF	TGTGCCAGCAGCTGGGGGCAGGATCAGCCCCAGCATTTT
TRBV15	.	TRBJ1-1	.	13	CATSRDEQDEAFF	TGTGCCACCAGCAGAGATGAACAGGATGAAGCTTTCTTT
TRBV6-6	.	TRBJ2-1	.	14	CASSSRTDYNEQFF	TGTGCCAGCAGCTCCCGGACAGACTACAATGAGCAGTTCTTC
TRBV11-2	TRBD1	TRBJ2-1	.	15	CASSSQTGSYNEQFF	TGTGCCAGCAGCTCCCAGACAGGGTCCTACAATGAGCAGTTCTTC
TRBV5-1	.	TRBJ1-5	.	15	CASSLIGDRNQPQHF	TGCGCCAGCAGCTTGATTGGAGACAGAAATCAGCCCCAGCATTTT
TRBV6-5	TRBD2	TRBJ2-7	.	13	CASSSSGSYEQYF	TGTGCCAGCAGTTCTAGCGGCTCCTACGAGCAGTACTTC
TRBV24-1	.	TRBJ1-2	.	12	CATSPGGPGYTF	TGTGCCACCAGCCCGGGGGGGCCCGGCTACACCTTC
TRBV18	.	TRBJ1-4	.	15	CASSRTRALNEKLFF	TGTGCCAGCTCACGAACCAGGGCCCTTAATGAAAAACTGTTTTTT
TRBV5-4	.	TRBJ1-1	.	13	CASRLDKNTEAFF	TGTGCCAGCAGATTGGACAAGAACACTGAAGCTTTCTTT
TRBV5-1	TRBD1	TRBJ1-4	.	14	CASSRTGTNEKLFF	TGCGCCAGCAGCAGGACAGGGACTAATGAAAAACTGTTTTTT
TRBV7-8	.	TRBJ1-2	few	13	CASTQGIIYGYTF	TGTGCCAGCACACAGGGCATAATCTATGGCTACACCTTC
TRBV6-2/TRBV6-3	.	TRBJ1-5	.	14	CASSYDGGNQPQHF	TGTGCCAGCAGTTACGATGGAGGCAATCAGCCCCAGCATTTT
TRBV6-6	.	TRBJ2-3	.	16	CASSLGIQENTDTQYF	TGTGCCAGCAGTCTTGGAATACAGGAGAACACAGATACGCAGTATTTT
TRBV4-2	TRBD2	TRBJ2-1	.	15	CASSQESSGGRLPFF	TGTGCCAGCAGCCAAGAAAGTAGCGGGGGTCGTCTTCCTTTCTTC